This T cell receptor (beta chain) was obtained from a study of cytomegalovirus exposure and HLA in healthy donors. Overall study findings and caveats: In a later analysis, productive TCRs from donors in an Asian-associated ancestry cluster reportedly carried fewer N-insertions than the cohort mean. Three chains linked to CMV were shown in vitro to be specific for CMV antigens. Most TCR beta V segments were productive about 90% or about 30% of the time in an earlier analysis.

PCR amplification relied on 60 Vbeta primers (plus 13 Jbeta primers). Measured with immunoSEQ multiplex PCR; TCRdb has only the in-frame clones, and not every one. The data hold some 110,000 clones, with 80% to 85% observed a single time. Note on this clone: Its matching antigen is unknown.

Unmatched junction bases numbered 4, after V lost 6 bases and J lost 6 bases. Per the germline V gene, CDR1 is SGHAT and CDR2 is FQNNGV. The CDR3 is 12 amino acids. The receptor was derived from a man aged 30-40 years in good health and CMV-seropositive. Sequencing was carried out using PBMCs. The J gene is TRBJ2-7, the V gene TRBV11-2; TRBD1 matches 8 bases. The CDR3, as DNA: TGTGCCAGCAGTAGACAGGGGACCGAGCAGTACTTC. Protein sequence: CASSRQGTEQYF. Full variable domain (rest looked up from reference TRBV11-2 and TRBJ2-7): EAGVAQSPRYKIIEKRQSVAFWCNPISGHATLYWYQQILGQGPKLLIQFQNNGVVDDSQLPKDRFSAERLKGVDSTLKIQPAKLEDSAVYLCASSRQGTEQYFGPGTRLTVT.